These 13 T cell receptor beta chains share one sample of origin, sequenced in a study of naive and memory T cell subsets. Both TRBC1 and TRBC2 were covered by a beta constant-region primer of two equimolar oligonucleotides. TCRdb called the UMI-ligation and nested PCR reads again in MiXCR, with one record for every CDR3 protein. There are around 160,000 distinct CDR3 sequences in the sample; 15% to 20% occur only once, and 0.14% to 0.15% lies in the top ten. Material for sequencing was naive CD4+ T cells from blood. The receptor source for this set is a human donor in good health.

This chain connects TRBV10-3 to TRBJ2-1; 8 nucleotides match TRBD2. The length of the CDR3 is 15 residues. Germline V gene sequence: CDR1 ENHRY, CDR2 SYGVKD. V shed 7 bases, J shed 4 bases, and the junction held 9 bases outside the gene matches. The CDR3 protein is CAITPRSGSYNEQFF. CDR3 sequence (DNA): TGTGCCATCACCCCGAGGAGCGGGAGTTACAATGAGCAGTTCTTC.

This clonotype was seen more than once but under ten times. The rearrangement links TRBV11-2 to TRBJ2-5, with 9 bases aligning to TRBD2. The V segment lost 2 bases and the J segment 1 base; nucleotides outside the gene matches: 5. CDR3 length: 16 amino acids. In germline, CDR1 is SGHAT, CDR2 FQNNGV. As DNA, the CDR3 is TGTGCCAGCAGCTTACGGAGCGGGAGGCTCCAAGAGACCCAGTACTTC. This gives the protein CASSLRSGRLQETQYF.

This chain connects TRBV7-9 to TRBJ2-7; the D gene is possibly TRBD2 (6 bases). V shed 3 bases and J shed 2 bases, with 11 bases lying between them. The CDR3 runs to 14 residues. Looked up from germline, CDR1 is SEHNR and CDR2 is FQNEAQ (reference sequence). The CDR3 protein is CASSLSASAYEQYF. The CDR3 nucleotides read TGTGCCAGCAGCTTGTCTGCTAGCGCCTACGAGCAGTACTTC.

This clonotype showed up just a few times. V usage is TRBV6-1 and J usage is TRBJ1-1; D perhaps matches TRBD1 (5 bases). The CDR3 extends over 14 amino acids. Germline V gene sequence: CDR1 MNHNS, CDR2 SASEGT. V was trimmed by 5 bases and J by 0 bases, leaving 10 bases between them. The CDR3 spells CASSPDRLNTEAFF. Here the CDR3 DNA reads TGTGCCAGCAGTCCAGACAGATTGAACACTGAAGCTTTCTTT.

This clonotype came up a few times. This rearrangement joins TRBV6-2 or TRBV6-3 to TRBJ2-1; D might be TRBD2 (6 bases). Germline values: CDR1 MNHEY, CDR2 SVGEGT. V lost 7 bases and J lost 4, with 14 bases in between. This CDR3 has 14 residues. As DNA, the CDR3 is TGTGCCAGCAATATGCGGGGCGTATACAATGAGCAGTTCTTC. It codes for CASNMRGVYNEQFF.

V gene TRBV3-1 combines with J gene TRBJ2-1; D remains ambiguous. Germline CDR1 reads LGHDT; CDR2 reads YNNKEL (reference sequence). CDR3 length: 15 residues. The V end was cut by 0 bases, the J end by 7 bases, with 13 bases between. This chain's CDR3 is CASSQDSGSWNEQFF. The CDR3 DNA follows: TGTGCCAGCAGCCAAGATTCCGGCAGTTGGAATGAGCAGTTCTTC.

This sequence joins TRBV3-1 and TRBJ2-3, with a weak D call TRBD2 (5 bases). The V and J ends lost 6 bases and 6 bases respectively, with 19 bases between them. From germline, CDR1 is LGHDT and CDR2 YNNKEL (reference sequence). The CDR3 sequence is 15 residues long. Here the CDR3 DNA reads TGTGCCAGCAGTTCCCGCTCTCGGGGATCTGATACGCAGTATTTT. This codes for CASSSRSRGSDTQYF.

This clonotype was observed at least ten times. The chain employs TRBV28 and TRBJ2-6; unclear D gene. Deletions cut 7 bases from V and 1 base from J, with 5 bases between. The CDR3 has 13 amino acids. Germline-derived CDR1 and CDR2 are MDHEN and SYDVKM. The CDR3 sequence is CASIRSGANVLTF. CDR3 coding DNA: TGTGCCAGCATCAGGTCTGGGGCCAACGTCCTGACTTTC.

The rearrangement uses TRBV12-3 or TRBV12-4 and TRBJ2-3, with 13 nucleotides matching TRBD2. The CDR3 runs to 16 residues. The V and J ends lost 5 bases and 2 bases, in that order; junction bases with no gene match: 4. CDR3 amino acids: CASSGGLAGPTDTQYF. CDR3 nucleotide sequence: TGTGCCAGCAGTGGGGGACTAGCGGGACCCACAGATACGCAGTATTTT.

This clonotype was detected ten times or more. The chain carries TRBV20-1 and TRBJ2-7, with 10 bases fitting TRBD1. Germline values: CDR1 DFQATT, CDR2 SNEGSKA (reference sequence). V lost 5 bases and J lost 6; bases outside the gene matches: 7. The CDR3 consists of 13 residues. For the CDR3, the DNA is TGCAGTGCTCTCCGGACAGGGGGGGGCGAGCAGTACTTC. Its protein is CSALRTGGGEQYF.

V usage is TRBV27 and J usage is TRBJ2-7, with 7 nucleotides matching TRBD2. The CDR3 is made up of 17 amino acids. Germline-derived CDR1 and CDR2 are MNHEY and SMNVEV (reference sequence). Trimming took 0 bases from V and 2 from J; bases not matched to a gene: 10. CDR3 DNA sequence: TGTGCCAGCAGTTTATCGGGAGGATCAGCGGGGACCTACGAGCAGTACTTC. It encodes CASSLSGGSAGTYEQYF.

The sample holds one count of this clonotype. The rearrangement joins TRBV15 to TRBJ2-1; 11 positions match TRBD2. There are 14 residues in the CDR3. Germline loops: CDR1 LNHNV, CDR2 YYDKDF (reference sequence). Trimming removed 5 bases from V and 12 bases from J; junction bases left unmatched: 9. The CDR3 protein is CATSGGTSGLAQFF. CDR3 nucleotide sequence: TGTGCCACCAGCGGCGGGACTAGCGGTCTCGCGCAGTTCTTC.

This clonotype was counted a few times. This sequence joins TRBV28 and TRBJ2-5; possibly TRBD2 for D (5 bases). The V gene's germline CDR1 is MDHEN and CDR2 SYDVKM. V was trimmed by 7 bases and J by 4 bases, leaving 13 bases between them. The CDR3 is made up of 13 amino acids. The CDR3 DNA is TGTGCCAGCAAAATGACGGGGTCAGAGACCCAGTACTTC. Translating it yields CASKMTGSETQYF.